This T cell receptor (beta chain) was identified during a study of human thymus T cells. TCRdb's copy holds only in-frame clones and misses some; the assay was immunoSEQ multiplex PCR. The table lists roughly 86,000 clones, 90% to 97% of them singletons, with roughly 0.028% in the top ten. The V and J ends lost 2 bases and 7 bases respectively, with 14 bases between them. Germline loops: CDR1 MNHNS, CDR2 SASEGT. The CDR3 is 14 residues long. Resections were taken during corrective heart surgery, and the thymus tissue came from these. The sequenced sample consisted of thymus tissue. V usage is TRBV6-1 and J usage is TRBJ1-2; weak D call: TRBD1 (5 bases). The source is a boy less than two years old with a congenital heart defect but otherwise immunologically healthy. CDR3 sequence reads: CASSEMGGDSGYTF. DNA of the CDR3: TGTGCCAGCAGTGAAATGGGGGGTGATAGTGGCTACACCTTC.